Given below is one TCR beta chain in context. Antigen unknown. The data derive from a study of identifying expanded T cells in peripheral blood. Study results and caveats: Clone count variance between approximately 2-week samples rose with total template count.

Generated by immunoSEQ multiplex PCR, the TCRdb table keeps only in-frame clones and is missing some. The sample carries some 81,000 clones, 70% to 90% recorded once. The CDR3 spans 18 residues. Trimming cost V 4 bases and J 0 bases; bases outside gene matches: 12. Germline CDR1 is SGHVS and CDR2 is FNYEAQ. No infections or other immune events were documented during collection. The clonotype comes from a person between 18 and 69 years old in good health. The sample taken for sequencing was blood. The chain combines TRBV7-6 with TRBJ2-7; 10 bases align to TRBD2. The CDR3 region has the DNA TGTGCCAGCAGCTCCAATAAGGAGGGGACTAGCGTCTCCTACGAGCAGTACTTC. Translation: CASSSNKEGTSVSYEQYF. Complete variable domain (other parts from reference TRBV7-6 and TRBJ2-7): GAGVSQSPRYKVTKRGQDVALRCDPISGHVSLYWYRQALGQGPEFLTYFNYEAQQDKSGLPNDRFSAERPEGSISTLTIQRTEQRDSAMYRCASSSNKEGTSVSYEQYFGPGTRLTVT.